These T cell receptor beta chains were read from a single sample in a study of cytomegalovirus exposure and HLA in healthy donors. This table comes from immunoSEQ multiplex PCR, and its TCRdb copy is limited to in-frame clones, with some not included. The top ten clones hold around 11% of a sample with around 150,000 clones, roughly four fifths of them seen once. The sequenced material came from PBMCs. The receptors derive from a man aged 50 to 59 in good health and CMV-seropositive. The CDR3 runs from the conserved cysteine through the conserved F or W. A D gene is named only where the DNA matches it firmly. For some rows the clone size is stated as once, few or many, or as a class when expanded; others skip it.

DNA: TGTGCCAGCAGCTCCAGACCGCATAGTACCGGGGACATTCAGTACTTC
CDR3: CASSSRPHSTGDIQYF
length: 16
J: TRBJ2-4
D: -
size: -
V: TRBV7-6

DNA: TGTGCCAGCAGCTTAGCCCTAGCGGGAGTTAACTACGAGCAGTACTTC
CDR3: CASSLALAGVNYEQYF
length: 16
J: TRBJ2-7
D: TRBD2
size: -
V: TRBV7-2

DNA: TGTGCCAGCAGCGTAGCTACTAGCGGGGGGGCCTCAGATACGCAGTATTTT
CDR3: CASSVATSGGASDTQYF
length: 17
J: TRBJ2-3
D: TRBD2
size: few
V: TRBV9

DNA: TGTGCCAGCAGTAACGGGGGGTCTTTAGCCTACAATGAGCAGTTCTTC
CDR3: CASSNGGSLAYNEQFF
length: 16
J: TRBJ2-1
D: TRBD2
size: -
V: TRBV6-4

DNA: TGTGCCAGCCAATCGGGACTAGCGGTTTCAGATACGCAGTATTTT
CDR3: CASQSGLAVSDTQYF
length: 15
J: TRBJ2-3
D: TRBD2
size: -
V: TRBV2

DNA: TGTGCCAGCACTTTATCCGGGTACGAGCAGTACTTC
CDR3: CASTLSGYEQYF
length: 12
J: TRBJ2-7
D: -
size: few
V: TRBV6-6

DNA: TGCGCCAGCAGCGTAGGGACTAGCGGAAGCACAGATACGCAGTATTTT
CDR3: CASSVGTSGSTDTQYF
length: 16
J: TRBJ2-3
D: TRBD2
size: once
V: TRBV5-1

DNA: TGTGCCAGCTGGGGCTGGACTAGCGGGGATTACAATGAGCAGTTCTTC
CDR3: CASWGWTSGDYNEQFF
length: 16
J: TRBJ2-1
D: TRBD2
size: -
V: TRBV27

DNA: TGTGCCAGCTCACCACTCCGGGACAGGGTTGCTAATGAAAAACTGTTTTTT
CDR3: CASSPLRDRVANEKLFF
length: 17
J: TRBJ1-4
D: TRBD1
size: -
V: TRBV18

DNA: TGTGCCAGCAGCCCGACAGGGGGGACTGGAAACACCATATATTTT
CDR3: CASSPTGGTGNTIYF
length: 15
J: TRBJ1-3
D: TRBD1
size: few
V: TRBV5-6

DNA: TGTGCCAGCAGCGCCTCCAGGGGGCCGGGAAACACCATATATTTT
CDR3: CASSASRGPGNTIYF
length: 15
J: TRBJ1-3
D: TRBD1
size: -
V: TRBV11-3

DNA: TGTGCCAGCAGTTTATTTACAGGGACGCTGAAAGAGACCCAGTACTTC
CDR3: CASSLFTGTLKETQYF
length: 16
J: TRBJ2-5
D: -
size: -
V: TRBV28

DNA: TGTGCCAGTGCCCATTGGAGAGCTAATGAAAAACTGTTTTTT
CDR3: CASAHWRANEKLFF
length: 14
J: TRBJ1-4
D: -
size: -
V: TRBV19

DNA: TGCGCCAGCAGCTTGGGGACAGTACAAGAGACCCAGTACTTC
CDR3: CASSLGTVQETQYF
length: 14
J: TRBJ2-5
D: -
size: few
V: TRBV5-1